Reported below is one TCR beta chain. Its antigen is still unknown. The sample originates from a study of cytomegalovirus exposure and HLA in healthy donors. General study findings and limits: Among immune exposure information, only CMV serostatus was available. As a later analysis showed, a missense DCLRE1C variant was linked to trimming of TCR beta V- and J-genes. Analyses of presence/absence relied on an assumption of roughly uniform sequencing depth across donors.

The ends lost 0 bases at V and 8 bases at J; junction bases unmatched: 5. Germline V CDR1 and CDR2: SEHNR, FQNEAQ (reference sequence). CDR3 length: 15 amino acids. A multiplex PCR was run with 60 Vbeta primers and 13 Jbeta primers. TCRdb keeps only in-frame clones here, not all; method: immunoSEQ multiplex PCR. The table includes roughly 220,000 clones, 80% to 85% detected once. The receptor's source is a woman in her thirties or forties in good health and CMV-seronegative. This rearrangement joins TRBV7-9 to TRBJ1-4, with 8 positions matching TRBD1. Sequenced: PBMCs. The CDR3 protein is CASSLALRQGEKLFF. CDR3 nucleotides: TGTGCCAGCAGCTTAGCGCTTAGACAGGGGGAAAAACTGTTTTTT.